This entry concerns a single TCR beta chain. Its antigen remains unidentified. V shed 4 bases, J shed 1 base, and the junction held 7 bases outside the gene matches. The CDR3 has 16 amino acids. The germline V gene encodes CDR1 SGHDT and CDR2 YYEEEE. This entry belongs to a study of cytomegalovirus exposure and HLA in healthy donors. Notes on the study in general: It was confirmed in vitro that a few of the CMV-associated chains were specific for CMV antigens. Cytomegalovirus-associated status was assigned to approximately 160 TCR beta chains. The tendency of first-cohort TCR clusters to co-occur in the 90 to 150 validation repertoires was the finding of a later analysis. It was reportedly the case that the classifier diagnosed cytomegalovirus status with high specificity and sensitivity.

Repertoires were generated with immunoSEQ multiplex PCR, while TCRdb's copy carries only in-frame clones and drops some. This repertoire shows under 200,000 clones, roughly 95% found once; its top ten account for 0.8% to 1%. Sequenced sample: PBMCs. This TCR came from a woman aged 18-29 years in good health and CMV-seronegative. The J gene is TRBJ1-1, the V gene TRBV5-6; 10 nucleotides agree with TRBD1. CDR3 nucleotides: TGTGCCAGCAGCCCCGACAGGGGGCGCGGGAACACTGAAGCTTTCTTT. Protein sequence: CASSPDRGRGNTEAFF.